Each of the 5 T cell receptor beta chains below was sequenced from the same sample in a study of Graves' ophthalmopathy and Graves' hyperthyroidism. TCR beta CDR3 amplification used RNA transcripts. RT-PCR with HTBI primers came first, then second-round multiplex PCR. TCRdb passed the multiplex PCR reads through MiXCR, listing each CDR3 protein once. The profile shows 400,000 or so distinct CDR3 sequences, 15% of them singletons. The material sequenced was peripheral blood. The receptors shown here come from a woman aged 18-29 years with stable Graves' hyperthyroidism.

There are a few counts of this clonotype. The chain joins TRBV7-9 to TRBJ1-3, with D possibly TRBD1 on 6 matching bases. The germline CDR1 and CDR2 sequences are SEHNR and FQNEAQ (reference sequence). Trimming cost V 4 bases and J 0 bases, with 10 bases left between them. The CDR3 is 15 residues long. CDR3 amino acids: CASSYGQISGNTIYF. The CDR3 nucleotides are TGTGCCAGCAGCTACGGACAGATCTCTGGAAACACCATATATTTT.

This clonotype was detected many times. This chain links TRBV6-5 with TRBJ1-1, with 7 positions matching TRBD1. The ends lost 0 bases at V and 2 bases at J; junction bases unmatched: 6. The germline V gene has CDR1 MNHEY and CDR2 SVGAGI. The CDR3 contains 16 residues. The CDR3 here is CASSYSGGQRNTEAFF. Here the CDR3 DNA reads TGTGCCAGCAGTTACTCGGGGGGACAGAGAAACACTGAAGCTTTCTTT.

This clonotype was seen ten or more times. This sequence joins TRBV10-2 and TRBJ2-6; perhaps D is TRBD1 or TRBD2 (6 bases each). Looked up from germline, CDR1 is WSHSY and CDR2 is SAAADI. This CDR3 comprises 18 residues. Between the trimmed V and J ends, which lost 0 bases and 0 bases, there was a span of 12 bases. The CDR3 DNA reads as TGCGCCAGCAGTGAGTCGGGGCCGGGGGCCTCTGGGGCCAACGTCCTGACTTTC. Translated: CASSESGPGASGANVLTF.

This clonotype was seen at least ten times. The V call is TRBV27, the J call TRBJ1-1, with D uncertain. This CDR3 spans 13 amino acids. The V gene lost 1 base and the J gene lost 0 bases, with 3 bases spanning the gap. Per the germline V gene, CDR1 is MNHEY and CDR2 is SMNVEV (reference sequence). This chain's CDR3 is CASSLFLNTEAFF. The CDR3 bases are TGTGCCAGCAGTTTATTTTTGAACACTGAAGCTTTCTTT.

This clonotype was seen many times. The rearrangement uses TRBV6-1 and TRBJ2-7; D is perhaps TRBD2 (6 bases). The CDR3 is 13 residues long. Germline CDR1 MNHNS, CDR2 SASEGT. Trimming pared 6 bases from V and 0 bases from J, leaving 9 bases between. The DNA for the CDR3 is TGTGCCAGCAGCCCCGGGAGCTCCTACGAGCAGTACTTC. Translating it yields CASSPGSSYEQYF.